This T cell receptor beta chain comes out of a study of T-cell memory formation after mild COVID-19. Germline V gene sequence: CDR1 DFQATT, CDR2 SNEGSKA (reference sequence). V lost 0 bases to trimming and J lost 2 bases; unmatched junction nucleotides: 12. The CDR3 is 17 residues long. Study results and caveats: Chiefly within CM and EM were the contracting CD4+ clones; CD8+ ones were within EMRA. Clones that contracted from day 15 to 85 had balanced CD4/CD8; later expanders were CD4+ biased.

Concerning this clonotype: What it recognizes is unknown.

TCRdb re-derived calls from the 5' RACE reads in MiXCR, one entry per CDR3 protein. The sample gives 350,000 to 500,000 distinct CDR3 sequences, around 19% of which show up once; around 8.4% is in the top ten. Material: PBMCs or a T cell subset sorted from them (not recorded which). The origin of this receptor is an adult woman who had mild COVID-19 (a few samples of this study predate the infection). Cell type and time point are not known. V and J are TRBV20-1 and TRBJ2-5, with 7 bases that match TRBD1. CDR3 sequence reads: CSAREVVKGAYQETQYF. The CDR3 DNA is TGCAGTGCTAGAGAAGTTGTGAAGGGGGCATATCAAGAGACCCAGTACTTC.